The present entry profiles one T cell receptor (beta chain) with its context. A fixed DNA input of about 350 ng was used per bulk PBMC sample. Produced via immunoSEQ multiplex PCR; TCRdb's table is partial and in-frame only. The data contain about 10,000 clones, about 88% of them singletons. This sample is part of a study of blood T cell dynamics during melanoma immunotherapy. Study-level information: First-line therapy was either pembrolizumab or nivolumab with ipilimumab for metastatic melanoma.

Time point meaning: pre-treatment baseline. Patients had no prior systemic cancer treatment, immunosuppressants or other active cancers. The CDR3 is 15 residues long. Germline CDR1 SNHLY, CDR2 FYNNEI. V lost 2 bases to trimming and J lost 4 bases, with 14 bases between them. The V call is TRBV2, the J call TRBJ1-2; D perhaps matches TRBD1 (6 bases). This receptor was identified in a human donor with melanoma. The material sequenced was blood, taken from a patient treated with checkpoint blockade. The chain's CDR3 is CASSERGQASYGYTF. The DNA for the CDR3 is TGTGCCAGCAGTGAACGGGGGCAGGCGAGCTATGGCTACACCTTC.